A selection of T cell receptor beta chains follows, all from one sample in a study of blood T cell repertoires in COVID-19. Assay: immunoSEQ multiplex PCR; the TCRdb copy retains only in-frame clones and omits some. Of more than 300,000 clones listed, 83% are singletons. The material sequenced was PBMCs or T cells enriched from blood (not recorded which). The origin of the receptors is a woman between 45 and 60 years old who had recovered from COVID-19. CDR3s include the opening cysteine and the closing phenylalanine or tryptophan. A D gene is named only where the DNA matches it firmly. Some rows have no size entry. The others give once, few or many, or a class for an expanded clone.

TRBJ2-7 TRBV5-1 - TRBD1 TGCGCCAGCAGCTTGGTCAGGACAGGGCCCGGCGAGCAGTACTTC CASSLVRTGPGEQYF
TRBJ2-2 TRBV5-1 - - TGCGCCAGCAGCTTGCTGACAGCACCGAACACCGGGGAGCTGTTTTTT CASSLLTAPNTGELFF
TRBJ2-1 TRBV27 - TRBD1 TGTGCCAGCAGTTCAGGACAGGGTCCCTACAATGAGCAGTTCTTC CASSSGQGPYNEQFF
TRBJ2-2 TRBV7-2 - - TGTGCCAGCAGCTTATTGGCGGGGACCGGGGAGCTGTTTTTT CASSLLAGTGELFF
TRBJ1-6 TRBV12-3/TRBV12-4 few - TGTGCCACGAGGATAACTGGAAATTCACCCCTCCACTTT CATRITGNSPLHF
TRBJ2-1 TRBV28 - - TGTGCCAGCAGTCCCCTTTTCAGCTCCTACAATGAGCAGTTCTTC CASSPLFSSYNEQFF
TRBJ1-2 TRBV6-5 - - TGTGCCAGCATAGTGTGGGGAGCTAACTATGGCTACACCTTC CASIVWGANYGYTF
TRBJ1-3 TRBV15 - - TGTGCCACCAGCAGGAGAACAGGGCCTGGAAACACCATATATTTT CATSRRTGPGNTIYF
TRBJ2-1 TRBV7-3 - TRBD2 TGTGCCAGCAGCTTGGGAGGGCCCCGGGCGATCGGTGAGCAGTTCTTC CASSLGGPRAIGEQFF
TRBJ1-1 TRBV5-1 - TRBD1 TGCGCCAGCAGCTTGGGAGACAGGGTGGCTGAAGCTTTCTTT CASSLGDRVAEAFF
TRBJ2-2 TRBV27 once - TGTGCCAGCAGTTTATCAGCAGGGGCGATCGGGGAGCTGTTTTTT CASSLSAGAIGELFF
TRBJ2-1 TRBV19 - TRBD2 TGTGCCAGTAGTGCCCCGGGGGGGGCCTACAATGAGCAGTTCTTC CASSAPGGAYNEQFF
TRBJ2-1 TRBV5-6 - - TGTGCCAGCCGAAGGGGGATAAACTCCTACAATGAGCAGTTCTTC CASRRGINSYNEQFF
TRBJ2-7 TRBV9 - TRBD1 TGTGCCAGCAGCGCCGGGACAGGGACGGGTGAGCAGTACTTC CASSAGTGTGEQYF
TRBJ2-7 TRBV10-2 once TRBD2 TGCGCCAGCGCTGGGAGGGCCAACGCCTACGAGCAGTACTTC CASAGRANAYEQYF
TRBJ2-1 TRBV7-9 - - TGTGCCAGCAGCTTAACACGGAGCTCCTACAATGAGCAGTTCTTC CASSLTRSSYNEQFF
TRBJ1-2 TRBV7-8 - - TGTGCCAGCAGCTTCGGCCTTCCTTCAGGGGATGGCTACACCTTC CASSFGLPSGDGYTF
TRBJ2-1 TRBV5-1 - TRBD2 TGCGCCAGCAGCTCCGGGACTAGCGTCACCAATGAGCAGTTCTTC CASSSGTSVTNEQFF
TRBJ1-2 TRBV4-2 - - TGTGCCAGCAGCCACTCAGGGCAGGGGTACGGCTACACCTTC CASSHSGQGYGYTF
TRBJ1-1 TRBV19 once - TGTGCCAGTAGTGGGCCGAACACTGAAGCTTTCTTT CASSGPNTEAFF
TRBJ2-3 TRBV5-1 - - TGCGCCACCTCCACCGTGGTAGCCAGCACAGATACGCAGTATTTT CATSTVVASTDTQYF
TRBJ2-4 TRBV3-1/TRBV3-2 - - TGTGCCAGCAGCCTGAATACTGACATTCAGTACTTC CASSLNTDIQYF
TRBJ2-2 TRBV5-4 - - TGTGCCAGCAGCGTACAGGGAGAGAAGCTGTTTTTT CASSVQGEKLFF
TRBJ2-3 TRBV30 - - TGTGCCTGGAGTGGACAGCCAGAAACGCCGCAGTATTTT CAWSGQPETPQYF
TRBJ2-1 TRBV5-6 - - TGTGCCAGCAGCACTAGCAACAATGAGCAGTTCTTC CASSTSNNEQFF
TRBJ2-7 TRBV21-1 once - TGTGCCAGCAGCAAATGCTTGGGACACTTCTCCTACGAGCAGTACTTC CASSKCLGHFSYEQYF
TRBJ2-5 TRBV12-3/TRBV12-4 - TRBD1 TGTGCCAGCAGTCAGGGGGTCCAAGAGACCCAGTACTTC CASSQGVQETQYF
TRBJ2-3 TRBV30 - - TGTGCCTCCCCTTCTGGCGGGGCGGAGGGGCCAGATACGCAGTATTTT CASPSGGAEGPDTQYF
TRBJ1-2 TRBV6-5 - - TGTGCCAGCAGTTCCGGAGCGGCAGGATCCCTCTATGGCTACACCTTC CASSSGAAGSLYGYTF
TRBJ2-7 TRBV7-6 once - TGTGCCAGCAGCCCTGGGCCGGGGGGCGCTTCCTACGAGCAGTACTTC CASSPGPGGASYEQYF
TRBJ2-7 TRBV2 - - TGTGCCAGCAGTGATACGGCGGGGGCAACCTACGAGCAGTACTTC CASSDTAGATYEQYF
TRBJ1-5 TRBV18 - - TGTGCCAGCTCACTTCAGGGGAAAGATCAGCCCCAGCATTTT CASSLQGKDQPQHF
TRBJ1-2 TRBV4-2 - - TGTGCCAGCAGCCAAGAACAGGGAAACTATGGTGGCTACACCTTC CASSQEQGNYGGYTF
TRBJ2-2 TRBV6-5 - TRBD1 TGTGCCAGCAGCTCACAGGGGCGGATCACCGGGGAGCTGTTTTTT CASSSQGRITGELFF
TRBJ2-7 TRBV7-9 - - TGTGCCAGCAGCCGGGACACTCAATACGAGCAGTACTTC CASSRDTQYEQYF
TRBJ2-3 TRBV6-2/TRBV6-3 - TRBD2 TGTGCCAGCAACCCCCTAGCGGGGGTCCCAGATACGCAGTATTTT CASNPLAGVPDTQYF
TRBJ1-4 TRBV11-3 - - TGTGCCAGCAGCTTCTCAGGGGCAAATGAAAAACTGTTTTTT CASSFSGANEKLFF
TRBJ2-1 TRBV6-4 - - TGTGCCAGCAGTGACATCTATCGGCAGGGTCCTAACAATGAGCAGTTCTTC CASSDIYRQGPNNEQFF
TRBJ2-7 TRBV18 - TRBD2 TGTGCCAGCTCACCACCGATGCGGGAGCGCTACGAGCAGTACTTC CASSPPMRERYEQYF
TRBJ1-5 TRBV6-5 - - TGTGCCAGCAGTCGGGGGAGCAATCAGCCCCAGCATTTT CASSRGSNQPQHF
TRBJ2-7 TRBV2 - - TGTGCCAGCAGTGAGGCTAGCGTCGCCTACGAGCAGTACTTC CASSEASVAYEQYF
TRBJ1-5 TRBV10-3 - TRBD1 TGTGCCATCAGCATACAGGGGGATCAGCCCCAGCATTTT CAISIQGDQPQHF
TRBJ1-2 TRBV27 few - TGTGCCAGCAGTAGCGAAGGAGCCTATGGCTACACCTTC CASSSEGAYGYTF
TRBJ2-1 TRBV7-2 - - TGTGCCAGCAGCTTATGGGTCGCACGGGGTGAGCAGTTCTTC CASSLWVARGEQFF
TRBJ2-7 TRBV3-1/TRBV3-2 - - TGTGCCAGCAGCCAAGATCGCGTGTCCCTCGGCTACGAGCAGTACTTC CASSQDRVSLGYEQYF
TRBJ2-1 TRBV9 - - TGTGCCAGCAGCGTAGGTCCGGCCCTCCGACAGAGTAGTCATGAGCAGTTCTTC CASSVGPALRQSSHEQFF